The sequence of this T cell receptor beta chain was determined in a study of T cells in Graves' hyperthyroidism and ophthalmopathy. Study-level results: The model predicted ophthalmopathy a median roughly 6.5 months before onset.

It was considered stable Graves' hyperthyroidism when ophthalmopathy did not progress within 18 months. Not enrolled were patients with uncontrolled infection, other autoimmune disease, pregnancy or lactation. This clonotype was seen ten or more times. Its antigen is not known. RNA transcripts were the template for amplifying TCR beta CDR3 regions. First-round RT-PCR targeting the TCR CDR3 was performed with the HTBI primer set. Via MiXCR, TCRdb re-called the multiplex PCR reads, giving one row per CDR3 protein. The repertoire includes 210,000 or so distinct CDR3 sequences, roughly 15% of them detected once, and 50% sits in the top ten. The source material was blood. This clonotype was sampled from a man aged 50-60 years with Graves' hyperthyroidism.

DNA for the CDR3: TGTGCCAGCAGTTCGTGGGGTCATGGCTACACCTTC. Residues: CASSSWGHGYTF. The rearrangement uses TRBV28 and TRBJ1-2; unclear D gene. The CDR3 spans 12 residues. V shed 4 bases and J shed 6 bases, with 9 bases lying between them. The germline gives CDR1 MDHEN, CDR2 SYDVKM.